The clone carrying this TCR beta chain showed up just once. Its cognate antigen is unknown. One end of the junction does not line up with germline, which may come from a read error. CDR3 length: 15 amino acids. This specimen comes from a study of CD8 T cells in ankylosing spondylitis. Study outcomes and limitations: Disease-linked clones reportedly concentrated significantly in matched ankylosing spondylitis synovial fluid. Disease-associated clones were CD8+ and fairly uncommon in peripheral blood. It appeared that ankylosing spondylitis blood was characterized by a TCR beta motif of under ten highly homologous variants.

For TCR beta, libraries came from quantitative 5'-RACE with molecular barcodes. TCRdb analysed the 5' RACE reads with MiXCR anew, one entry per CDR3 protein. The table includes about 240,000 distinct CDR3 sequences, approximately 11% detected once. The sequence came from a male donor with ankylosing spondylitis or in good health (not recorded which). The sample was blood, either unsorted or a sorted T cell fraction (not recorded which). This sequence joins TRBV12-3 or TRBV12-4 and TRBJ2-7; 8 bases map to TRBD2. The CDR3 nucleotides are TGTGCCAGCAGTTTATCTCTGCGGGGGGTCTACGCGCAGTACTTC. Translated, it gives CASSLSLRGVYAQYF.